A single TCR beta chain is shown here with its context. Sequencing was performed with immunoSEQ multiplex PCR; in TCRdb, only in-frame clones are kept and a portion is missing. The sample carries a few thousand clones, approximately 96% recorded once. This CDR3 has 14 amino acids. Trimming pared 4 bases from V and 3 bases from J, leaving 13 bases between. CDR1 and CDR2 (germline): SGDLS, YYNGEE. This entry comes from a study of T cell clonotyping in hematopoietic cell transplantation. The J gene is TRBJ1-1, the V gene TRBV9, with D perhaps matching TRBD1 (5 bases). This clonotype was sampled from a male patient between 35 and 55 years old who had an allogeneic stem cell transplant from a related donor, so the T cells may come from the graft donor. Some clones in this sample may be carry-over from other donors' samples. Sequenced material: PBMCs, taken 100 days after allogeneic stem cell transplant. CDR3 coding DNA: TGTGCCAGCAGCCCAGAGGGGTCGGACACTGAAGCTTTCTTT. Its translation: CASSPEGSDTEAFF. Variable domain in full (rest from reference TRBV9 and TRBJ1-1): DSGVTQTPKHLITATGQRVTLRCSPRSGDLSVYWYQQSLDQGLQFLIQYYNGEERAKGNILERFSAQQFPDLHSELNLSSLELGDSALYFCASSPEGSDTEAFFGQGTRLTVV.